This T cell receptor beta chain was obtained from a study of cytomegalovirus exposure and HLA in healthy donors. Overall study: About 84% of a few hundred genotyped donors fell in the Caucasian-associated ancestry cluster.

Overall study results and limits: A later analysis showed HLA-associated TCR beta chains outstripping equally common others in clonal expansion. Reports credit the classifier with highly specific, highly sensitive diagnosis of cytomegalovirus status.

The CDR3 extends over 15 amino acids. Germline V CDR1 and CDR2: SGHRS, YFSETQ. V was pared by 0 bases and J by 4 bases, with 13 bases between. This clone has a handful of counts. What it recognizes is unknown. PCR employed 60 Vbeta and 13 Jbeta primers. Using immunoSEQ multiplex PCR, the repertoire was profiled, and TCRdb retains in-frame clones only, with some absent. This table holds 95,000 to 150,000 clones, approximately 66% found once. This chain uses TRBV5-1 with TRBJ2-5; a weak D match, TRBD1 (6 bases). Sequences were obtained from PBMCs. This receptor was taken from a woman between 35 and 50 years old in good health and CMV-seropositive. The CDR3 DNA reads TGCGCCAGCAGCTTGGCCAGGGGTCGGGCAGAGACCCAGTACTTC. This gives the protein CASSLARGRAETQYF. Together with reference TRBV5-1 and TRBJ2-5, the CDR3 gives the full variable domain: KAGVTQTPRYLIKTRGQQVTLSCSPISGHRSVSWYQQTPGQGLQFLFEYFSETQRNKGNFPGRFSGRQFSNSRSEMNVSTLELGDSALYLCASSLARGRAETQYFGPGTRLLVL.